Shown below are 20 T cell receptor beta chains from a single sample sequenced in a study of shared clonotypes between healthy human individuals. Only CD45RO-negative cells positively selected for CCR7 counted as naive CD8 cells, so terminally differentiated effector memory CD45RA+ cells were excluded. Data came from immunoSEQ multiplex PCR; TCRdb stores just in-frame clones and leaves some out. The sample comprises about 2.1 million clones, roughly 95% of which are singletons, and more than 1.5% rests with the top ten. Sequencing used naive CD8+ T cells from PBMCs. Receptor source: a man younger than 30 in good health. Some clones in this sample may be carry-over from other donors' samples.

The gene calls are TRBV28 and TRBJ2-2; 12 bases map to TRBD2. Trimming cost V 3 bases and J 5 bases; bases outside gene matches: 13. Germline V lookup: CDR1 MDHEN, CDR2 SYDVKM. CDR3 length: 19 residues. CDR3 region: CASSFPTSGRPKNTGELFF. For the CDR3, the DNA is TGTGCCAGCAGTTTCCCGACTAGCGGGAGACCAAAGAATACCGGGGAGCTGTTTTTT.

This clone was seen once. This sample also contains other DNA sequences that code for the same CDR3. The V gene is TRBV19, the J gene TRBJ2-1, with 7 bases that match TRBD2. This CDR3 is built from 15 residues. CDR1 is LNHDA and CDR2 is SQIVND in the germline V gene (reference sequence). The J segment lost 1 base and the V segment lost 1 base, leaving 1 base of the junction unmatched. The CDR3 loop reads CASSIGGRSYNEQFF. In nucleotides, the CDR3 is TGTGCCAGTAGTATAGGCGGGAGATCCTACAATGAGCAGTTCTTC.

The V call is TRBV6-5, the J call TRBJ2-7, with no clear D. V was shortened by 6 bases and J by 0 bases, with 12 bases between the two germline ends. Germline V lookup: CDR1 MNHEY, CDR2 SVGAGI. The CDR3 length is 14 residues. The CDR3 spells CASRTTENSYEQYF. The CDR3 region has the DNA TGTGCCAGCAGGACCACCGAAAACTCCTACGAGCAGTACTTC.

The chain employs TRBV11-1 and TRBJ2-7; 7 nucleotides align to TRBD1. Germline V lookup: CDR1 SGHAT, CDR2 FQDESV (reference sequence). There are 14 residues in the CDR3. The J segment lost 5 bases and the V segment lost 1 base, leaving 5 bases of the junction unmatched. The CDR3 loop is CASSLVGDSHEQYF. The CDR3 DNA sequence: TGTGCCAGCAGCTTAGTTGGGGACAGCCACGAGCAGTACTTC.

V usage is TRBV11-2 and J usage is TRBJ2-3, with 7 bases that match TRBD2. J gave up 5 bases and V 3 bases, and 17 bases lay outside the gene matches. This CDR3 region has 18 residues. From germline, CDR1 is SGHAT and CDR2 FQNNGV. The CDR3 nucleotides read TGTGCCAGCAGCTTCTACTGGGGCGGGAGTTGGTTTGTAGATACGCAGTATTTT. Translating it yields CASSFYWGGSWFVDTQYF.

Points on this clone: Other DNA sequences from this sample encode an identical CDR3 as well. The chain employs TRBV27 and TRBJ2-5; D remains ambiguous. The CDR3 sequence is 14 residues long. V was shortened by 3 bases and J by 2 bases, with 10 bases between the two germline ends. Per the germline V gene, CDR1 is MNHEY and CDR2 is SMNVEV (reference sequence). The CDR3 nucleotides read TGTGCCAGCAGTTTGGCCGGCGGTCAAGAGACCCAGTACTTC. It codes for CASSLAGGQETQYF.

This clone has just one count. Other DNA sequences in this sample translate to the same CDR3. The CDR3 spells CASSISHTGELFF. CDR3 bases: TGTGCCAGTAGTATAAGTCACACCGGGGAGCTGTTTTTT. This chain links TRBV19 with TRBJ2-2; D gene uncertain. Per the germline V gene, CDR1 is LNHDA and CDR2 is SQIVND (reference sequence). V lost 2 bases and J lost 3, with 4 bases in between. CDR3 length: 13 residues.

The chain combines TRBV9 with TRBJ2-1; D call uncertain. The CDR3 length is 17 residues. Trimming shortened V by 0 bases and J by 5 bases, and 18 bases separated the two germline ends. Per the germline V gene, CDR1 is SGDLS and CDR2 is YYNGEE. The CDR3 DNA reads as TGTGCCAGCAGCGTAGGTGGAACTGTAGAAGGGAACAATGAGCAGTTCTTC. Its translation is CASSVGGTVEGNNEQFF. The full variable domain, its missing parts supplied by reference TRBV9 and TRBJ2-1, is DSGVTQTPKHLITATGQRVTLRCSPRSGDLSVYWYQQSLDQGLQFLIQYYNGEERAKGNILERFSAQQFPDLHSELNLSSLELGDSALYFCASSVGGTVEGNNEQFFGPGTRLTVL.

The CDR3 DNA is TGTGCCAGCAGGCCAGGGGTGGGAACTGAAGCTTTCTTT. Its translation is CASRPGVGTEAFF. V usage is TRBV13 and J usage is TRBJ1-1; D possibly corresponds to TRBD1 (6 bases). CDR1 is PRHDT and CDR2 is FYEKMQ in the germline V gene (reference sequence). The length of the CDR3 is 13 residues. The V end lost 6 bases, the J end lost 5 bases, and 13 bases lay between the germline ends.

The gene calls are TRBV14 and TRBJ1-5; D unresolved. Germline values: CDR1 SGHDN, CDR2 FVKESK. Trimming stripped 0 bases from V and 7 bases from J, with 10 bases between. There are 14 residues in the CDR3. DNA of the CDR3: TGTGCCAGCAGCCAAGATGGAAGAGGCCAGCCCCAGCATTTT. Its translation: CASSQDGRGQPQHF.

This clone was recorded only once. This chain connects TRBV6-4 to TRBJ2-1; TRBD2 aligns across 7 bases. The junction had 12 bases not matched to a gene; V was cut back by 3 bases and J by 4 bases. CDR3 length equals 17 residues. Germline values: CDR1 MRHNA, CDR2 SNTAGT. CDR3 in DNA: TGTGCCAGCAGTGAATACCTTCTAGCGGACAAATACAATGAGCAGTTCTTC. Its protein product is CASSEYLLADKYNEQFF.

This chain joins TRBV7-9 and TRBJ2-5; 8 bases are a match to TRBD2. The CDR3 spans 14 residues. Germline V gene sequence: CDR1 SEHNR, CDR2 FQNEAQ (reference sequence). V was pared by 6 bases and J by 3 bases, with 6 bases of the junction left unmatched. The CDR3 loop reads CASSAGTREETQYF. In DNA form, the CDR3 reads TGTGCCAGCAGTGCCGGGACTAGAGAAGAGACCCAGTACTTC.

This chain uses TRBV6-1 with TRBJ2-7, with D unresolved. Germline V gene data show CDR1 as MNHNS and CDR2 as SASEGT. V lost 1 base and J lost 0, with 10 bases in between. The CDR3 covers 15 residues. The CDR3: CASSEGINSSYEQYF. CDR3 DNA sequence: TGTGCCAGCAGTGAAGGAATAAACAGCTCCTACGAGCAGTACTTC.

The chain joins TRBV7-9 to TRBJ1-1, with D uncertain. The CDR3 runs to 13 residues. V was trimmed by 1 base and J by 3 bases, leaving 6 bases between them. CDR1 is SEHNR and CDR2 is FQNEAQ in the germline V gene (reference sequence). The CDR3 spells CASSLEADTEAFF. The CDR3 DNA reads TGTGCCAGCAGCTTAGAAGCGGACACTGAAGCTTTCTTT. The full variable domain, with the rest looked up from reference TRBV7-9 and TRBJ1-1, is DTGVSQNPRHKITKRGQNVTFRCDPISEHNRLYWYRQTLGQGPEFLTYFQNEAQLEKSRLLSDRFSAERPKGSFSTLEIQRTEQGDSAMYLCASSLEADTEAFFGQGTRLTVV.

The count of this clone is one. This sequence joins TRBV5-1 and TRBJ1-1, with 7 bases aligning to TRBD1. The CDR3 has 14 amino acids. The junction had 6 bases not matched to a gene; V was cut back by 4 bases and J by 3 bases. Germline V lookup: CDR1 SGHRS, CDR2 YFSETQ. CDR3 loop: CASSHDREYTEAFF. Written as DNA, the CDR3 is TGCGCCAGCAGCCACGACAGGGAGTACACTGAAGCTTTCTTT.

V is TRBV9 and J is TRBJ2-1; 7 nucleotides agree with TRBD2. Unmatched junction bases numbered 7, after V lost 5 bases and J lost 2 bases. Germline CDR1 SGDLS, CDR2 YYNGEE. CDR3 length equals 15 residues. In DNA, the CDR3 is TGTGCCAGCAGTAATGAGCGGGACCCCTACAATGAGCAGTTCTTC. It encodes CASSNERDPYNEQFF.

The chain combines TRBV5-1 with TRBJ2-1, with 9 bases identical to TRBD2. From germline, CDR1 is SGHRS and CDR2 YFSETQ. There are 18 residues in the CDR3. V was pared by 7 bases and J by 2 bases, with 16 bases of the junction left unmatched. CDR3 in amino acids: CASRAQLLAGVTYNEQFF. The DNA for the CDR3 is TGCGCCAGCCGCGCGCAATTGTTAGCGGGAGTAACCTACAATGAGCAGTTCTTC.

The V gene is TRBV6-6, the J gene TRBJ2-7; D ambiguous. Trimming removed 5 bases at V and 7 bases at J, with 15 bases between. Germline CDR1 is MNHNY and CDR2 is SVGAGI (reference sequence). The CDR3 spans 13 residues. The CDR3 is CASSDLKLGEQYF. The CDR3 DNA sequence: TGTGCCAGCAGTGACCTGAAATTGGGTGAGCAGTACTTC.

This rearrangement joins TRBV18 to TRBJ2-5; 9 nucleotides agree with TRBD2. The CDR3 sequence is 17 residues long. The V gene's germline CDR1 is KGHSH and CDR2 LQKENI. With V trimmed by 0 bases and J by 5 bases, 10 bases remained unmatched. CDR3 residues: CASSPPRIAGAYETQYF. The CDR3 bases are TGTGCCAGCTCACCACCCCGGATAGCGGGAGCCTACGAGACCCAGTACTTC.

V gene TRBV11-2 combines with J gene TRBJ1-1; possibly TRBD1 for D (5 bases). Trimming took off 3 bases at V and 7 bases at J, with 12 bases between the two ends. Germline V gene data show CDR1 as SGHAT and CDR2 as FQNNGV. This CDR3 has 13 amino acids. As DNA, the CDR3 is TGTGCCAGCAGCTTGGGTGCAGGGATTGAAGCTTTCTTT. It yields the protein CASSLGAGIEAFF.